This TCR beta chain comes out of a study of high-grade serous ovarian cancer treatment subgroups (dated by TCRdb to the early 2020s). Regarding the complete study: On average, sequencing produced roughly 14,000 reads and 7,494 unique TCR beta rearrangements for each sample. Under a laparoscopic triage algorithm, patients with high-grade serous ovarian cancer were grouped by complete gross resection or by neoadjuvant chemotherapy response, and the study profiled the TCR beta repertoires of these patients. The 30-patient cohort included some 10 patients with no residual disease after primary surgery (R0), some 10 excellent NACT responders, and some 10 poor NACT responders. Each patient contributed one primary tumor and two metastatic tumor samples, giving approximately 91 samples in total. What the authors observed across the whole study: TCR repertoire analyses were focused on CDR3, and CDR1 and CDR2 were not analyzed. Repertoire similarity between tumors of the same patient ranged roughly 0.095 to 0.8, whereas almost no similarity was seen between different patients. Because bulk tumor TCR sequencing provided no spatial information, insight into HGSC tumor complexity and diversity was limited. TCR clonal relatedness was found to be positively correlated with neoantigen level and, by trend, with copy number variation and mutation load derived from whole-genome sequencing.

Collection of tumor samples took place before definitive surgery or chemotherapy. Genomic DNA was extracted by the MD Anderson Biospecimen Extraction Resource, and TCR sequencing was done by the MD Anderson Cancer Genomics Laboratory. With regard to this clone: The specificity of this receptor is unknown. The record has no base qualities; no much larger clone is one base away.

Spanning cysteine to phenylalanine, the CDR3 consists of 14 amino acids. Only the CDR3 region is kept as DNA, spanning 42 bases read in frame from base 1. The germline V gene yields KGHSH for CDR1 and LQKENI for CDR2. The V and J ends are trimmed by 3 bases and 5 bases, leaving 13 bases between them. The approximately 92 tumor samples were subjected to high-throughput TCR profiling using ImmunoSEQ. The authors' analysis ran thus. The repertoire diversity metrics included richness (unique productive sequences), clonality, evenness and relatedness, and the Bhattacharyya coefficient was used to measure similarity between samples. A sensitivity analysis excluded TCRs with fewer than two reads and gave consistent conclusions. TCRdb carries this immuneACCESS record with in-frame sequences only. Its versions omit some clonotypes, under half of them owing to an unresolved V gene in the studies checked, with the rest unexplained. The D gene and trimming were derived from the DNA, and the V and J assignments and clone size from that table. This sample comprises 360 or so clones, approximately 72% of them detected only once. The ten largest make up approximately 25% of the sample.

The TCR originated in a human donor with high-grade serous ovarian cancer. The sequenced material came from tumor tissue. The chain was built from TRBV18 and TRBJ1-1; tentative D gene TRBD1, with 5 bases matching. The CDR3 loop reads CASSPAGLGTEAFF. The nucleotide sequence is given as TGTGCCAGCTCACCGGCAGGGTTGGGGACTGAAGCTTTCTTT.